One and the same sample provided the 8 T cell receptor beta chains below, sequenced in a study of CD4 T cells in relation to SARS-CoV-2 and coronaviruses. TCRdb's copy holds only in-frame clones and misses some; the assay was immunoSEQ multiplex PCR. The table lists tens of thousands of clones, around four fifths of them singletons. Their cognate antigens are unknown. The sample comprised memory CD4+ T cells from PBMCs, cultured in vitro. The receptors here all came from an adult with COVID-19.

The V gene is TRBV6-5, the J gene TRBJ2-3; TRBD1 agrees at 9 bases. The CDR3 length is 15 residues. Germline CDR1 MNHEY, CDR2 SVGAGI. Losses at the gene ends were 0 bases for V and 6 bases for J; bases not matched to a gene: 4. CDR3 DNA: TGTGCCAGCAGTTACTCCGGGACAGGGCCGGATACGCAGTATTTT. Protein product: CASSYSGTGPDTQYF.

This chain joins TRBV5-8 and TRBJ2-7, with a possible D match to TRBD2 (6 bases). V was cut by 5 bases and J by 5 bases, with 17 bases left in between. CDR1 and CDR2 from the germline V gene are SGHTS and YDEGEE. This CDR3 spans 14 amino acids. This CDR3 reads CASRTTGVFDEQYF. The CDR3, as DNA: TGTGCCAGCAGAACCACGGGGGTCTTTGACGAGCAGTACTTC. Looking up the rest from reference TRBV5-8 and TRBJ2-7 gives the full variable domain: EAGVTQSPTHLIKTRGQQATLRCSPISGHTSVYWYQQALGLGLQFLLWYDEGEERNRGNFPPRFSGRQFPNYSSELNVNALELEDSALYLCASRTTGVFDEQYFGPGTRLTVT.

This clone was seen a few times. This chain uses TRBV28 with TRBJ1-1; D unclear. Germline V CDR1 and CDR2: MDHEN, SYDVKM. The germline V and J ends were trimmed by 2 bases and 8 bases, with 9 bases remaining between them. The CDR3 spans 12 residues. The CDR3 DNA reads as TGTGCCAGCAGTTTACCACCTTACGAAGCTTTCTTT. Translating it yields CASSLPPYEAFF.

The chain joins TRBV27 to TRBJ2-1; the D gene could be TRBD1 or TRBD2 (5 bases each). V dropped 1 base and J dropped 15 bases, with 19 bases sitting between them. Germline CDR1 is MNHEY and CDR2 is SMNVEV (reference sequence). This CDR3 contains 14 residues. The CDR3 sequence: CASSLFQTPGPRFF. The CDR3 DNA follows: TGTGCCAGCAGTTTATTCCAGACACCGGGACCACGGTTCTTC.

The J gene is TRBJ2-5, the V gene TRBV19; D assignment may be TRBD1 or TRBD2 (7 bases each). Germline V gene lookup returns CDR1 LNHDA and CDR2 SQIVND (reference sequence). CDR3 length: 15 residues. Trimming pared 7 bases from V and 7 bases from J, leaving 22 bases between. DNA of the CDR3: TGTGCCAGTAAAAGTTTGCGGGGGTCAGGGGGGACCCAGTACTTC. Protein sequence: CASKSLRGSGGTQYF.

There are a few counts of this clone. The chain recombines TRBV5-1 with TRBJ2-7, with a weak D call TRBD1 (6 bases). CDR3 length equals 14 residues. The V gene lost 4 bases and the J gene lost 0 bases, with 11 bases spanning the gap. CDR1 is SGHRS, CDR2 YFSETQ, per germline. CDR3 nucleotide sequence: TGCGCCAGCAGCCCGCAGGGGCTCTCCTACGAGCAGTACTTC. It is translated as CASSPQGLSYEQYF.

V and J are TRBV18 and TRBJ2-2, with 7 positions matching TRBD1. CDR1 is KGHSH, CDR2 LQKENI, per germline. Germline trimming cut 4 bases from V and 4 bases from J; bases unmatched to any gene: 3. The length of the CDR3 is 14 residues. In nucleotides, the CDR3 is TGTGCCAGCTCACGTGGACAGGCCACCGGGGAGCTGTTTTTT. It encodes CASSRGQATGELFF.

The chain links TRBV18 to TRBJ2-1, with a weak D call TRBD1 (6 bases). Looked up from germline, CDR1 is KGHSH and CDR2 is LQKENI. CDR3 length: 15 amino acids. The CDR3 region has the DNA TGTGTCACCCAAGGGACAAGGAGTTTGAGTAATGAGCAGTTCTTC. This encodes CVTQGTRSLSNEQFF. The whole variable domain, filled in from reference TRBV18 and TRBJ2-1, reads NAGVMQNPRHLVRRRGQEARLRCSPMKGHSHVYWYRQLPEEGLKFMVYLQKENIIDESGMPKERFSAEFPKEGPSILRIQQVVRGDSAAYFCVTQGTRSLSNEQFFGPGTRLTVL.